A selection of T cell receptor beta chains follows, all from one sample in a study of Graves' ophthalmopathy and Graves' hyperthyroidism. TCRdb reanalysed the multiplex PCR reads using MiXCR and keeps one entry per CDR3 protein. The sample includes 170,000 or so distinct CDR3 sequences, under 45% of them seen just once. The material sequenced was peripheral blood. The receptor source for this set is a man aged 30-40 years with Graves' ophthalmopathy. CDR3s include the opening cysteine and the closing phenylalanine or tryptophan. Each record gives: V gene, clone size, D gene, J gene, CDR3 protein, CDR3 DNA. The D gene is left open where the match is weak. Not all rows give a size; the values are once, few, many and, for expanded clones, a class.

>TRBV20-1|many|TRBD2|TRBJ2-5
CSASPSGDRQETQYF
TGCAGTGCTAGCCCTAGCGGGGACCGCCAAGAGACCCAGTACTTC
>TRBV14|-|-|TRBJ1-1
CASSQEFYTEAFF
TGTGCCAGCAGCCAAGAGTTTTACACTGAAGCTTTCTTT
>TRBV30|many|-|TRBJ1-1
CAYQVNTEAFF
TGTGCCTACCAGGTGAACACTGAAGCTTTCTTT
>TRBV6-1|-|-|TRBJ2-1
CASTRSDGVRWFF
TGTGCCAGCACCCGGTCCGATGGGGTGAGGTGGTTCTTC
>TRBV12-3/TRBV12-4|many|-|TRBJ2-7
CASSVVGESGYEQYF
TGTGCCAGCAGTGTGGTAGGTGAATCTGGGTACGAGCAGTACTTC
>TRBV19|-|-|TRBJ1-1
CASSSNPWNTEAFF
TGTGCCAGTAGTTCGAACCCCTGGAACACTGAAGCTTTCTTT
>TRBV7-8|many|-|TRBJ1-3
CASSLIDRSSGNTIYF
TGTGCCAGCAGCTTAATTGACAGGAGCTCTGGAAACACCATATATTTT
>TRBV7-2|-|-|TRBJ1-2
CASSAQGRYGYAF
TGTGCCAGCAGCGCACAGGGACGCTATGGCTACGCCTTC
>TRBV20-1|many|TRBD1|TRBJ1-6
CSASQGAYNSPLHF
TGCAGTGCATCTCAGGGGGCCTATAATTCACCCCTCCACTTT
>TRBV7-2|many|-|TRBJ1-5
CASSSRQPNQPQHF
TGTGCCAGCAGCTCCCGACAGCCGAATCAGCCCCAGCATTTT